Each of the 8 T cell receptor beta chains below was sequenced from the same sample in a study of cytomegalovirus exposure and HLA in healthy donors. Use of 60 Vbeta and 13 Jbeta primers characterized the PCR. Libraries were prepared by immunoSEQ multiplex PCR; TCRdb keeps only in-frame clonotypes and omits some of them. The table lists about 180,000 clones, about three quarters of them singletons. Specimen: PBMCs. The receptors originated from a man aged 35-49 years in good health and CMV-seronegative.

V is TRBV4-3 and J is TRBJ2-2; 7 positions match TRBD2. This CDR3 is 15 amino acids long. The ends lost 0 bases at V and 5 bases at J; junction bases unmatched: 3. The germline V gene has CDR1 LGHNA and CDR2 YSLEER. As DNA, the CDR3 is TGCGCCAGCAGCCAAGAGGGCGGGAGAACCGGGGAGCTGTTTTTT. Its protein product is CASSQEGGRTGELFF.

DNA of the CDR3: TGTGCCAGCAGCTTTACTTTGGCAGGGGGAGCTTTCTTT. Translated, it gives CASSFTLAGGAFF. V gene TRBV7-2 combines with J gene TRBJ1-1; the match to TRBD1 covers 7 bases. The CDR3 length is 13 residues. V shed 3 bases, J shed 10 bases, and the junction held 8 bases outside the gene matches. Germline CDR1 SGHTA, CDR2 FQGNSA.

V usage is TRBV5-1 and J usage is TRBJ2-7; 7 nucleotides match TRBD1. V lost 3 bases, J lost 6 bases, and 6 bases stayed unmatched. The germline gives CDR1 SGHRS, CDR2 YFSETQ. This CDR3 is built from 13 residues. Here the CDR3 reads CASSSGQRSEQYF. CDR3 sequence (DNA): TGCGCCAGCAGCTCGGGACAGCGCTCCGAGCAGTACTTC.

This clone appeared a few times. The V call is TRBV30, the J call TRBJ2-7; D is possibly TRBD2 (5 bases). Trimming stripped 2 bases from V and 0 bases from J, with 8 bases between. CDR1 is GTSNPN, CDR2 SVGIG, per germline (reference sequence). This CDR3 is built from 13 residues. The CDR3 spells CAWSPGISYEQYF. The DNA of the CDR3 is TGTGCCTGGAGTCCCGGGATCTCCTACGAGCAGTACTTC.

This clone was seen just once. This chain connects TRBV9 to TRBJ2-1; 7 bases are shared with TRBD2. The CDR3 loop spans 14 amino acids. Germline loops: CDR1 SGDLS, CDR2 YYNGEE. The V and J ends lost 2 bases and 6 bases, in that order; junction bases with no gene match: 5. CDR3 nucleotide sequence: TGTGCCAGCAGCGTTGACAGCGGGATCAATGAGCAGTTCTTC. Its protein product is CASSVDSGINEQFF.

The DNA for the CDR3 is TGTGCCAGCAGCGGGTCGGGAGGGCCGTACGAGCAGTACTTC. It codes for CASSGSGGPYEQYF. This chain uses TRBV9 with TRBJ2-7, with TRBD2 matching 8 bases. Trimming removed 3 bases from V and 4 bases from J; junction bases left unmatched: 6. Germline V gene sequence: CDR1 SGDLS, CDR2 YYNGEE. This CDR3 contains 14 residues.

The chain is built from TRBV7-2 and TRBJ2-3; tentative D call: TRBD2 (5 bases). Germline V gene data show CDR1 as SGHTA and CDR2 as FQGNSA. Deletions cut 3 bases from V and 6 bases from J, with 7 bases between. This CDR3 region has 12 residues. CDR3 protein: CASSFGKDTQYF. Written as DNA, the CDR3 is TGTGCCAGCAGCTTCGGGAAGGATACGCAGTATTTT.

J is TRBJ1-1 and V is TRBV6-5; 9 nucleotides line up with TRBD1. This CDR3 has 13 residues. The junction had 6 bases not matched to a gene; V was cut back by 8 bases and J by 5 bases. The germline gives CDR1 MNHEY, CDR2 SVGAGI. The CDR3, as DNA: TGTGCCAGCGGACGGGACAGGGAGACTGAAGCTTTCTTT. This sequence encodes CASGRDRETEAFF.